These 30 T cell receptor beta chains originate from one sample sequenced in a study of T cell responses to AZD1222 COVID-19 vaccine. Generated by immunoSEQ multiplex PCR, the TCRdb table keeps only in-frame clones and is missing some. The table lists 33,000 or so clones, approximately 87% of them singletons. The sequencing used peripheral blood, collected 28 days after the second AZD1222 dose. The receptors come from an adult who received the AZD1222 COVID-19 vaccine.

The chain carries TRBV19 and TRBJ1-5; D call uncertain. This CDR3 is built from 16 residues. The V and J ends lost 5 bases and 0 bases respectively, with 14 bases between them. Looked up from germline, CDR1 is LNHDA and CDR2 is SQIVND (reference sequence). In DNA form, the CDR3 reads TGTGCCAGTAGTCCCTTAGACTGGTATAGCAATCAGCCCCAGCATTTT. Translation gives CASSPLDWYSNQPQHF.

The CDR3 is CASTYCRADSNQPQHF. Written as DNA, the CDR3 is TGTGCCAGCACCTACTGTCGGGCGGACAGCAATCAGCCCCAGCATTTT. V gene TRBV21-1 combines with J gene TRBJ1-5. TRBV21-1 is flagged as a pseudogene. The CDR3 consists of 16 residues.

This chain links TRBV18 with TRBJ2-2; a possible D gene is TRBD2 (5 bases). The germline gives CDR1 KGHSH, CDR2 LQKENI. Trimming stripped 1 base from V and 0 bases from J, with 12 bases between. The CDR3 totals 17 residues. The CDR3 DNA is TGTGCCAGCTCACCACAAAGGAGTAGCGCGAACACCGGGGAGCTGTTTTTT. This sequence encodes CASSPQRSSANTGELFF.

CDR3 sequence reads: CASNVRSSGNTIYF. The CDR3 DNA is TGTGCCAGCAACGTCAGGAGCTCTGGAAACACCATATATTTT. The chain recombines TRBV7-2 with TRBJ1-3, with D uncertain. This CDR3 region has 14 residues. V was clipped by 7 bases and J by 0 bases, with 10 bases between them. Germline loops: CDR1 SGHTA, CDR2 FQGNSA.

The chain links TRBV7-3 to TRBJ1-5; possibly TRBD1 for D (6 bases). Trimming took 1 base from V and 6 from J, leaving 22 bases between them. CDR3 length equals 18 residues. Germline V gene data show CDR1 as SGHTA and CDR2 as FQGTGA. Here the CDR3 DNA reads TGTGCCAGCAGCTTAATACGGGGGCGCAAAATAGGGCGTCAGCCCCAGCATTTT. Translating gives CASSLIRGRKIGRQPQHF.

V gene TRBV7-2 combines with J gene TRBJ1-3; no firm D call. CDR3 length equals 16 residues. Per germline, CDR1 SGHTA and CDR2 FQGNSA. The V and J ends lost 1 base and 1 base respectively, with 11 bases between them. DNA for the CDR3: TGTGCCAGCAGCTTAGGCGCAGGTTCGTCTGGAAACACCATATATTTT. This sequence encodes CASSLGAGSSGNTIYF.

The chain uses TRBV2 and TRBJ1-5, with 8 bases matching TRBD1. The trim removed 6 bases at V and 7 bases at J, leaving 8 bases unmatched. CDR1 is SNHLY, CDR2 FYNNEI, per germline. This CDR3 comprises 14 residues. DNA for the CDR3: TGTGCCAGCAGAAGGTCAGGGGGCGGACAGCCCCAGCATTTT. Amino acid sequence: CASRRSGGGQPQHF.

This chain joins TRBV5-1 and TRBJ2-3; D is possibly TRBD1 (6 bases). Trimming shortened V by 4 bases and J by 3 bases, and 18 bases separated the two germline ends. Germline CDR1 and CDR2: SGHRS and YFSETQ. This CDR3 comprises 16 residues. The CDR3 sequence: CASSPGQNEGTDTQYF. CDR3 bases: TGCGCCAGCAGCCCGGGACAAAATGAAGGGACAGATACGCAGTATTTT.

This clone was observed a few times. The gene calls are TRBV7-2 and TRBJ2-5; 8 nucleotides match TRBD2. The germline CDR1 and CDR2 sequences are SGHTA and FQGNSA. The CDR3 totals 16 residues. J gave up 5 bases and V 0 bases, and 8 bases lay outside the gene matches. As DNA, the CDR3 is TGTGCCAGCAGCTTAGCGGGGACTAGGTCTAGGGAGACCCAGTACTTC. It is translated as CASSLAGTRSRETQYF.

The J gene is TRBJ1-3, the V gene TRBV6-2 or TRBV6-3; D remains unclear. The CDR3 runs 13 residues. The V end was cut by 4 bases, the J end by 2 bases, with 6 bases between. CDR1 is MNHEY and CDR2 is SVGEGT in the germline V gene. The CDR3 region has the DNA TGTGCCAGCAGTTCCGGCCCTGGAAACACCATATATTTT. As protein: CASSSGPGNTIYF.

This chain links TRBV28 with TRBJ1-2; D is perhaps TRBD1 (5 bases). The CDR3 extends over 13 amino acids. Per germline, CDR1 MDHEN and CDR2 SYDVKM. V lost 8 bases to trimming and J lost 4 bases, with 14 bases between them. CDR3 region: CASQLGGVYGYTF. In nucleotides, the CDR3 is TGTGCCAGCCAGTTGGGGGGAGTCTATGGCTACACCTTC.

The chain couples TRBV7-2 to TRBJ2-7; D is undetermined. CDR3 size: 15 residues. V was cut by 2 bases and J by 1 base, with 12 bases left in between. The germline V gene encodes CDR1 SGHTA and CDR2 FQGNSA. The CDR3 sequence: CASSLRRILSYEQYF. The CDR3, as DNA: TGTGCCAGCAGCTTAAGGCGGATCTTATCCTACGAGCAGTACTTC.

J is TRBJ1-3 and V is TRBV20-1; D is undetermined. This CDR3 contains 13 residues. The V and J ends lost 3 bases and 0 bases respectively, with 6 bases between them. CDR1 is DFQATT and CDR2 is SNEGSKA in the germline V gene (reference sequence). The CDR3 region is CSASDASGNTIYF. Here the CDR3 DNA reads TGCAGTGCTAGTGACGCCTCTGGAAACACCATATATTTT.

The DNA for the CDR3 is TGTGCCAGCAGTTTATCCAAACAGGGCGCCTCGGGTCAGCCCCAGCATTTT. Its translation is CASSLSKQGASGQPQHF. The chain has TRBV28 and TRBJ1-5, with D maybe TRBD1 (6 bases). Germline CDR1 and CDR2: MDHEN and SYDVKM. Trimming cost V 1 base and J 6 bases, with 19 bases left between them. The CDR3 extends over 17 amino acids. Using reference TRBV28 and TRBJ1-5 for the parts outside the CDR3, the full variable domain is DVKVTQSSRYLVKRTGEKVFLECVQDMDHENMFWYRQDPGLGLRLIYFSYDVKMKEKGDIPEGYSVSREKKERFSLILESASTNQTSMYLCASSLSKQGASGQPQHFGDGTRLSIL.

This clone was seen a single time. The chain combines TRBV11-3 with TRBJ1-2; D remains unclear. Germline CDR1 SGHNT, CDR2 YENEEA. The germline V and J ends were trimmed by 5 bases and 11 bases, with 12 bases remaining between them. This CDR3 comprises 11 residues. The CDR3 region is CASSPASWYTF. Here the CDR3 DNA reads TGTGCCAGCAGCCCGGCCTCGTGGTACACCTTC.

This sequence joins TRBV4-2 and TRBJ2-7; D possibly corresponds to TRBD1 (5 bases). V lost 0 bases, J lost 2 bases, and 14 bases lay in between. Per germline, CDR1 LGHNA and CDR2 YNFKEQ. The CDR3 is made up of 16 amino acids. CDR3 sequence (DNA): TGTGCCAGCAGCCAAGAAGGAGCAGGGATGACCTACGAGCAGTACTTC. It encodes CASSQEGAGMTYEQYF.

J is TRBJ1-5 and V is TRBV3-1 (or the pseudogene TRBV3-2); D remains ambiguous. CDR1 LGHDT and CDR2 YNNKEL come from the germline V gene (reference sequence). The V and J ends lost 3 bases and 6 bases respectively, with 9 bases between them. The CDR3 runs to 13 residues. DNA of the CDR3: TGTGCCAGCAGCCAGGGCCGGGCTCAGCCCCAGCATTTT. It specifies CASSQGRAQPQHF.

This clone was picked up a small number of times. The V gene is TRBV29-1, the J gene TRBJ1-1, with D uncertain. The V and J ends lost 7 bases and 0 bases respectively, with 3 bases between them. CDR1 and CDR2 from the germline V gene are SQVTM and ANQGSEA. The CDR3 consists of 10 residues. The CDR3: CSGLNTEAFF. The CDR3 nucleotides are TGCAGCGGACTGAACACTGAAGCTTTCTTT. The whole variable domain, filled in from reference TRBV29-1 and TRBJ1-1, reads SAVISQKPSRDICQRGTSLTIQCQVDSQVTMMFWYRQQPGQSLTLIATANQGSEATYESGFVIDKFPISRPNLTFSTLTVSNMSPEDSSIYLCSGLNTEAFFGQGTRLTVV.

This clone occurred once. The rearrangement links TRBV5-1 to TRBJ2-2; 10 bases align to TRBD2. The CDR3 runs 17 residues. V dropped 0 bases and J dropped 7; count of bases not matched to a gene: 9. Germline CDR1 is SGHRS and CDR2 is YFSETQ. CDR3 sequence (DNA): TGCGCCAGCAGCTTGGGCGTTTCGGCTAGCGGGAGCGGGGAGCTGTTTTTT. This encodes CASSLGVSASGSGELFF.

The chain recombines TRBV11-2 with TRBJ1-1, with D perhaps matching TRBD1 (6 bases). V was pared by 7 bases and J by 5 bases, with 14 bases between. Germline CDR1 is SGHAT and CDR2 is FQNNGV. The CDR3 spans 13 residues. The CDR3 loop is CASTPVGATEAFF. The CDR3, as DNA: TGTGCCAGCACCCCTGTGGGGGCAACTGAAGCTTTCTTT.

V and J are TRBV5-4 and TRBJ2-7, with D possibly being TRBD1 or TRBD2 (5 bases each). Germline CDR1 SGHNT, CDR2 YYREEE (reference sequence). V lost 4 bases and J 2 bases, leaving 13 bases between the germline ends. CDR3 size: 14 residues. CDR3 sequence reads: CASSEGPGPYEQYF. The CDR3 nucleotides read TGTGCCAGCAGCGAGGGGCCGGGACCCTACGAGCAGTACTTC.

The genes are TRBV7-9 and TRBJ1-3, with D possibly TRBD1 on 5 matching bases. V was clipped by 6 bases and J by 4 bases, with 13 bases between them. CDR1 SEHNR and CDR2 FQNEAQ come from the germline V gene (reference sequence). CDR3 length equals 14 residues. The CDR3: CASRLTGGGNTIYF. In nucleotides, the CDR3 is TGTGCCAGCAGGTTAACAGGCGGCGGAAACACCATATATTTT.

This rearrangement joins TRBV7-3 to TRBJ2-2; 9 bases agree with TRBD1. Germline V gives CDR1 SGHTA, CDR2 FQGTGA. This CDR3 has 16 amino acids. V shed 7 bases and J 5 bases; nucleotides not matched to a gene: 11. CDR3 residues: CASTLTTGGGTGELFF. DNA of the CDR3: TGTGCCAGCACACTTACAACAGGGGGCGGTACCGGGGAGCTGTTTTTT.

This clone occurred once. This chain connects TRBV14 to TRBJ1-6; D is unresolved. CDR3 length: 16 amino acids. Trimming left V 0 bases short and J 6 bases short, with 12 bases between. Germline V gives CDR1 SGHDN, CDR2 FVKESK. CDR3 in DNA: TGTGCCAGCAGCCAAGAACGGCCGGCCGTTAATTCACCCCTCCACTTT. It encodes CASSQERPAVNSPLHF.

This clone was seen only a few times. The CDR3 region has the DNA TGTGCCAGCAGCAAAGCGCTACTAACTCAAGAGACCCAGTACTTC. This translates into CASSKALLTQETQYF. V is TRBV21-1 and J is TRBJ2-5; the D call TRBD2 from the table was never checked on the DNA. TRBV21-1 is a known pseudogene. This CDR3 contains 15 residues.

The V gene is TRBV7-9, the J gene TRBJ2-3, with 9 bases matching TRBD2. CDR3 length: 16 residues. Germline V gene data show CDR1 as SEHNR and CDR2 as FQNEAQ (reference sequence). The V gene end was trimmed by 2 bases and the J gene end by 0 bases; junction bases not matched to a gene: 3. The CDR3 coding sequence is TGTGCCAGCAGCTTATTCGCGGGGGGGAGCACAGATACGCAGTATTTT. It specifies CASSLFAGGSTDTQYF.

V usage is TRBV28 and J usage is TRBJ1-2, with D unclear. CDR3 length: 15 residues. Germline CDR1 reads MDHEN; CDR2 reads SYDVKM. Deletions cut 5 bases from V and 8 bases from J, with 21 bases between. CDR3 loop: CASSPPPRRVRGYTF. Written as DNA, the CDR3 is TGTGCCAGCAGTCCCCCCCCCAGGAGGGTGAGGGGCTACACCTTC.

The V gene is TRBV7-9, the J gene TRBJ1-6; D is perhaps TRBD1 (5 bases). CDR1 and CDR2 from the germline V gene are SEHNR and FQNEAQ (reference sequence). The CDR3 loop spans 17 amino acids. The germline V and J ends were trimmed by 5 bases and 5 bases, with 19 bases remaining between them. CDR3 amino acids: CASSIIAGGKDNSPLHF. Written as DNA, the CDR3 is TGTGCCAGCAGCATCATTGCGGGGGGTAAGGATAATTCACCCCTCCACTTT.

DNA for the CDR3: TGTGCCAGTAGTATAGTTGGGGGGTTACGACAAGAGACCCAGTACTTC. As protein: CASSIVGGLRQETQYF. The genes are TRBV19 and TRBJ2-5; D perhaps matches TRBD2 (6 bases). CDR3 length: 16 amino acids. The germline V and J ends were trimmed by 1 base and 2 bases, with 14 bases remaining between them. Germline CDR1 and CDR2: LNHDA and SQIVND (reference sequence). The variable domain in full, with the rest retrieved from reference TRBV19 and TRBJ2-5, is DGGITQSPKYLFRKEGQNVTLSCEQNLNHDAMYWYRQDPGQGLRLIYYSQIVNDFQKGDIAEGYSVSREKKESFPLTVTSAQKNPTAFYLCASSIVGGLRQETQYFGPGTRLLVL.

The rearrangement joins TRBV5-1 to TRBJ1-4; 8 bases align to TRBD1. CDR1 is SGHRS, CDR2 YFSETQ, per germline. Trimming removed 3 bases from V and 6 bases from J; junction bases left unmatched: 7. The length of the CDR3 is 15 residues. The CDR3 sequence: CASSSDRGVYEKLFF. The CDR3 nucleotides read TGCGCCAGCAGCTCAGACAGGGGTGTATATGAAAAACTGTTTTTT.